A selection of T cell receptor beta chains follows, all from one sample in a study of blood T cell repertoires in COVID-19. Clones were read by immunoSEQ multiplex PCR, and TCRdb kept only the in-frame ones, dropping some. The top ten hold about 4.6% of the sample, which has about 300,000 clones, under 90% seen once. The sample comprised PBMCs or T cells enriched from blood (not recorded which). The receptors originated from a man younger than 45 who had recovered from COVID-19. CDR3s include the opening cysteine and the closing phenylalanine or tryptophan. The D gene is left open where the match is weak. Clone size is not always given. Where it is, it says once, few, many or a class for expanded clones.

>TRBV18|NA|NA|TRBJ2-3
CASSPSGVEDTQYF
TGTGCCAGCTCACCATCAGGGGTTGAAGATACGCAGTATTTT
>TRBV30|NA|NA|TRBJ1-5
CAWSPWEGMHNQPQHF
TGTGCCTGGAGTCCATGGGAGGGGATGCACAATCAGCCCCAGCATTTT
>TRBV3-1/TRBV3-2|TRBD2|NA|TRBJ2-7
CASTLGTSGTFYEQYF
TGTGCCAGCACCCTGGGGACTAGCGGGACCTTCTACGAGCAGTACTTC
>TRBV5-1|NA|NA|TRBJ2-7
CASSLGRDYEQYF
TGCGCCAGCAGCTTGGGCAGGGACTACGAGCAGTACTTC
>TRBV24-1|TRBD1|NA|TRBJ1-1
CATSDSTRDRTEAFF
TGTGCCACCAGTGATTCAACCCGGGACAGGACTGAAGCTTTCTTT
>TRBV28|NA|NA|TRBJ1-5
CASSQPGGGQPQHF
TGTGCCAGCAGCCAGCCCGGGGGGGGTCAGCCCCAGCATTTT
>TRBV7-9|NA|NA|TRBJ2-1
CASSLLEAPSNEQFF
TGTGCCAGCAGCTTACTAGAGGCCCCATCCAATGAGCAGTTCTTC
>TRBV18|NA|few|TRBJ2-1
CASSRFGEQFF
TGTGCCAGCTCACGATTCGGTGAGCAGTTCTTC
>TRBV6-1|NA|NA|TRBJ1-4
CASSELGGGNEKLFF
TGTGCCAGCAGTGAACTAGGAGGAGGGAATGAAAAACTGTTTTTT
>TRBV9|NA|NA|TRBJ1-2
CASSVGGWSNYGYTF
TGTGCCAGCAGCGTAGGGGGCTGGAGTAACTATGGCTACACCTTC
>TRBV11-2|TRBD1|NA|TRBJ2-5
CASSLYDRGLGTQYF
TGTGCCAGCAGCCTCTATGACAGGGGATTAGGGACCCAGTACTTC
>TRBV6-5|TRBD1|NA|TRBJ1-4
CASRPQGVGEKLFF
TGTGCCAGCAGGCCACAGGGGGTCGGGGAAAAACTGTTTTTT
>TRBV5-1|TRBD1|NA|TRBJ1-1
CASSYRDSGTEAFF
TGCGCCAGCAGCTATAGGGACAGCGGGACTGAAGCTTTCTTT
>TRBV12-1|NA|NA|TRBJ1-4
CASSFPRREEKLFF
TGTGCCAGCAGCTTTCCCAGGCGAGAGGAAAAACTGTTTTTT
>TRBV27|TRBD1|once|TRBJ2-5
CASNFQGAPETQYF
TGTGCCAGCAATTTTCAGGGGGCCCCAGAGACCCAGTACTTC
>TRBV11-3|TRBD1|NA|TRBJ1-2
CASSTGTGAVYGYTF
TGTGCCAGCAGCACTGGGACAGGGGCCGTGTATGGCTACACCTTC
>TRBV19|TRBD1|NA|TRBJ1-3
CASSPLTGVFGNTIYF
TGTGCCAGTAGCCCCTTGACAGGGGTATTTGGAAACACCATATATTTT
>TRBV3-1/TRBV3-2|TRBD1|NA|TRBJ2-7
CASAQGAYEQYF
TGTGCCAGCGCACAGGGGGCCTACGAGCAGTACTTC
>TRBV10-3|NA|few|TRBJ1-1
CAISSKGGYTEAFF
TGTGCCATCAGTAGCAAGGGGGGGTACACTGAAGCTTTCTTT
>TRBV6-5|NA|NA|TRBJ2-3
CASSYTRTDTQYF
TGTGCCAGCAGTTACACACGCACAGATACGCAGTATTTT
>TRBV19|NA|NA|TRBJ1-6
CASSIDRGESPLHF
TGTGCCAGTAGTATAGACAGGGGAGAATCACCCCTCCACTTT
>TRBV27|NA|NA|TRBJ1-6
CASSPPWGASSYNSPLHF
TGTGCCAGCAGTCCCCCCTGGGGAGCGAGCTCCTATAATTCACCCCTCCACTTT
>TRBV28|TRBD1|NA|TRBJ1-6
CASSSGGLYNSPLHF
TGTGCCAGCAGTTCAGGGGGGTTATATAATTCACCCCTCCACTTT
>TRBV30|NA|few|TRBJ1-2
CAWNRGQRTNYGYTF
TGTGCCTGGAACCGTGGACAGCGTACTAACTATGGCTACACCTTC
>TRBV10-2|TRBD2|once|TRBJ2-3
CASSDLAGDPDTQYF
TGCGCCAGCAGTGACCTAGCGGGGGACCCAGATACGCAGTATTTT
>TRBV2|NA|NA|TRBJ2-3
CASSAAGTSTDTQYF
TGTGCCAGCAGTGCCGCGGGAACTAGCACAGATACGCAGTATTTT
>TRBV12-5|NA|NA|TRBJ2-7
CASGLPTRNREGAYEQYF
TGTGCTAGTGGTTTGCCCACACGAAACAGGGAAGGAGCCTACGAGCAGTACTTC
>TRBV28|NA|NA|TRBJ1-2
CASSLAGGTNYGYTF
TGTGCCAGCAGTTTGGCGGGAGGGACCAACTATGGCTACACCTTC
>TRBV5-1|NA|NA|TRBJ1-4
CASSPEDYSNEKLFF
TGCGCCAGCAGCCCCGAGGACTACTCCAATGAAAAACTGTTTTTT
>TRBV7-9|NA|few|TRBJ1-1
CASSFTGRMNTEAFF
TGTGCCAGCAGCTTTACAGGGCGGATGAACACTGAAGCTTTCTTT
>TRBV6-5|NA|NA|TRBJ1-2
CASIPRGGYGYTF
TGTGCCAGCATCCCAAGGGGAGGCTATGGCTACACCTTC
>TRBV11-2|TRBD2|once|TRBJ2-1
CASSLVLAGANEQFF
TGTGCCAGCAGCTTAGTGCTAGCGGGAGCTAATGAGCAGTTCTTC
>TRBV5-1|NA|NA|TRBJ2-5
CASSSNIQETQYF
TGCGCCAGCAGCTCGAACATCCAAGAGACCCAGTACTTC
>TRBV3-1/TRBV3-2|TRBD2|NA|TRBJ2-2
CASSRGGVRTGELFF
TGTGCCAGCAGCCGGGGGGGAGTGAGAACCGGGGAGCTGTTTTTT
>TRBV11-1|NA|NA|TRBJ1-5
CASSDGGPQPQHF
TGTGCCAGCAGCGACGGGGGACCGCAGCCCCAGCATTTT
>TRBV5-6|TRBD2|few|TRBJ2-1
CASIGRGRGNNEQFF
TGTGCCAGCATCGGGAGGGGAAGGGGAAACAATGAGCAGTTCTTC
>TRBV10-1|NA|NA|TRBJ2-3
CASNSGKSDTQYF
TGCGCCAGCAATTCGGGGAAGTCGGATACGCAGTATTTT
>TRBV7-9|TRBD1|NA|TRBJ1-1
CASSQDRGLITEAFF
TGTGCCAGCAGCCAGGACAGGGGGCTTATCACTGAAGCTTTCTTT
>TRBV29-1|TRBD1|NA|TRBJ2-7
CSVGVPGQGTYEQYF
TGCAGCGTTGGGGTCCCGGGACAGGGAACCTACGAGCAGTACTTC
>TRBV7-9|NA|once|TRBJ1-1
CASSLGEQASNTEAFF
TGTGCCAGCAGCTTAGGTGAGCAGGCCTCTAACACTGAAGCTTTCTTT
>TRBV19|NA|NA|TRBJ1-5
CASSITGFSNQPQHF
TGTGCCAGTAGTATAACAGGGTTTAGCAATCAGCCCCAGCATTTT
>TRBV5-6|TRBD1|NA|TRBJ1-2
CASSWDRASDGYTF
TGTGCCAGCAGCTGGGACAGGGCTTCGGATGGCTACACCTTC
>TRBV2|TRBD1|NA|TRBJ2-7
CASGTGGYEQYF
TGTGCCAGCGGTACAGGGGGTTACGAGCAGTACTTC
>TRBV15|NA|NA|TRBJ2-1
CATSRRGDPDNEQFF
TGTGCCACCAGCAGACGCGGGGATCCGGACAATGAGCAGTTCTTC
>TRBV24-1|TRBD1|NA|TRBJ1-1
CATRQGAGTEAFF
TGTGCCACCAGACAGGGGGCGGGCACTGAAGCTTTCTTT
>TRBV5-4|NA|NA|TRBJ1-3
CASSLRGHSGNTIYF
TGTGCCAGCAGCCTCAGGGGCCACTCTGGAAACACCATATATTTT
>TRBV6-1|TRBD1|few|TRBJ2-7
CASSGQGYGGSYEQYF
TGTGCCAGCAGTGGACAGGGGTACGGAGGCTCCTACGAGCAGTACTTC
>TRBV3-1/TRBV3-2|TRBD2|NA|TRBJ2-1
CASSWGLAGEQFF
TGTGCCAGCAGCTGGGGCCTAGCGGGTGAGCAGTTCTTC
>TRBV6-5|TRBD1|NA|TRBJ2-1
CASSRDRGRNNEQFF
TGTGCCAGCAGCCGGGACAGGGGGCGGAACAATGAGCAGTTCTTC
>TRBV30|NA|NA|TRBJ2-7
CAWMGAPYEQYF
TGTGCCTGGATGGGGGCTCCCTACGAGCAGTACTTC
>TRBV9|NA|NA|TRBJ2-3
CASSVEPLTDTQYF
TGTGCCAGCAGCGTAGAGCCCCTCACAGATACGCAGTATTTT
>TRBV30|NA|NA|TRBJ1-4
CAWSVQGPEKLFF
TGTGCCTGGAGTGTACAGGGCCCTGAAAAACTGTTTTTT
>TRBV12-2|NA|NA|TRBJ1-1
CASRSGGGTANTEAFF
TGTGCAAGTCGCTCCGGGGGCGGGACAGCGAACACTGAAGCTTTCTTT